The 27 T cell receptor beta chains given below trace back to one sample, sequenced in a study of T cell responses to AZD1222 COVID-19 vaccine. The data were produced by immunoSEQ multiplex PCR, yet TCRdb's version contains in-frame clones alone and is incomplete. The sample lists about 150,000 clones, around nine tenths seen once, with 4.5% to 6.5% in the top ten. Source: peripheral blood, taken on day 0 of AZD1222 vaccination. Source of these receptors: an adult in good health.

V and J are TRBV12-3 or TRBV12-4 and TRBJ2-7, with a tentative D call TRBD1 (5 bases). V shed 6 bases and J shed 0 bases, with 6 bases lying between them. The CDR3 runs 12 residues. In DNA, the CDR3 is TGTGCCAGCAGACAGGACTCCTACGAGCAGTACTTC. As protein: CASRQDSYEQYF.

This clone was seen just once. J is TRBJ1-2 and V is TRBV7-3, with TRBD1 as a possible D gene (6 bases). The V end lost 4 bases, the J end lost 8 bases, and 14 bases lay between the germline ends. CDR3 length: 13 residues. Germline values: CDR1 SGHTA, CDR2 FQGTGA. The CDR3 is CASSSGSGAGYTF. CDR3 DNA: TGTGCCAGCAGCTCCGGATCAGGGGCGGGCTACACCTTC.

The chain carries TRBV19 and TRBJ2-7, with 10 bases that match TRBD1. CDR1 is LNHDA, CDR2 SQIVND, per germline (reference sequence). The CDR3 sequence is 18 residues long. After removal of 4 bases from V and 1 base from J, the junction contained 13 bases not matched to a gene. The CDR3 is CASSKMPGQGRLSYEQYF. CDR3 DNA sequence: TGTGCCAGTAGTAAGATGCCGGGACAGGGGCGGTTATCCTACGAGCAGTACTTC.

V and J are TRBV5-8 and TRBJ2-3; 10 positions agree with TRBD1. Germline loops: CDR1 SGHTS, CDR2 YDEGEE. The V and J ends lost 6 bases and 3 bases, in that order; junction bases with no gene match: 7. This CDR3 is 15 amino acids long. This CDR3 reads CASTQGQGLTDTQYF. CDR3 DNA: TGTGCCAGCACCCAGGGACAGGGGTTGACAGATACGCAGTATTTT. Full variable domain (remainder filled in from reference TRBV5-8 and TRBJ2-3): EAGVTQSPTHLIKTRGQQATLRCSPISGHTSVYWYQQALGLGLQFLLWYDEGEERNRGNFPPRFSGRQFPNYSSELNVNALELEDSALYLCASTQGQGLTDTQYFGPGTRLTVL.

This clone was counted once. This chain connects TRBV6-2 or TRBV6-3 to TRBJ2-7; 7 bases are a match to TRBD1. This CDR3 is built from 16 residues. V was clipped by 0 bases and J by 4 bases; unmatched bases: 9. CDR1 MNHEY and CDR2 SVGEGT come from the germline V gene. Here the CDR3 reads CASSYSPLLGQYEQYF. CDR3 nucleotide sequence: TGTGCCAGCAGTTACTCCCCCCTTTTGGGACAGTACGAGCAGTACTTC.

V gene TRBV10-3 combines with J gene TRBJ2-3, with D perhaps TRBD1 (6 bases). The length of the CDR3 is 16 residues. Germline CDR1 ENHRY, CDR2 SYGVKD. The V and J ends lost 4 bases and 2 bases respectively, with 16 bases between them. CDR3 sequence: CAISGPPTGITDTQYF. The CDR3 nucleotides read TGTGCCATCAGTGGGCCCCCGACAGGAATCACAGATACGCAGTATTTT.

The chain joins TRBV5-8 to TRBJ2-2; the D is unclear. The CDR3 consists of 14 residues. Trimming stripped 5 bases from V and 1 base from J, with 9 bases between. Germline V gene data show CDR1 as SGHTS and CDR2 as YDEGEE. The CDR3 coding sequence is TGTGCCAGCAGAAACCAGAGGAACACCGGGGAGCTGTTTTTT. Its translation is CASRNQRNTGELFF.

This chain links TRBV11-2 with TRBJ2-2; D call uncertain. V dropped 1 base and J dropped 7 bases, with 4 bases sitting between them. Per the germline V gene, CDR1 is SGHAT and CDR2 is FQNNGV. The CDR3 extends over 12 amino acids. The CDR3: CASSLVVGELFF. The CDR3 region has the DNA TGTGCCAGCAGCTTAGTGGTCGGGGAGCTGTTTTTT. Based on the CDR3 plus reference TRBV11-2 and TRBJ2-2, the full variable domain is EAGVAQSPRYKIIEKRQSVAFWCNPISGHATLYWYQQILGQGPKLLIQFQNNGVVDDSQLPKDRFSAERLKGVDSTLKIQPAKLEDSAVYLCASSLVVGELFFGEGSRLTVL.

This clone was observed once. The rearrangement uses TRBV15 and TRBJ1-2; tentatively, D is TRBD1 (6 bases). The CDR3 consists of 15 residues. V lost 6 bases, J lost 4 bases, and 18 bases lay in between. From germline, CDR1 is LNHNV and CDR2 YYDKDF (reference sequence). The CDR3 sequence: CATRPKGGSLYGYTF. CDR3 nucleotide sequence: TGTGCCACCAGGCCTAAGGGGGGGAGCCTCTATGGCTACACCTTC.

The rearrangement joins TRBV4-1 to TRBJ1-1, with D perhaps TRBD1 (6 bases). V lost 10 bases to trimming and J lost 1 base, with 19 bases between them. The CDR3 is 15 residues long. Germline CDR1 and CDR2: MGHRA and YSYEKL. CDR3: CATQWTVQGNTEAFF. For the CDR3, the DNA is TGCGCCACCCAGTGGACAGTACAGGGGAACACTGAAGCTTTCTTT.

DNA for the CDR3: TGTGCCAGCAGGGGGGGCGGGGCCTACCTAGACGAGCAGTACTTC. Its translation is CASRGGGAYLDEQYF. The chain has TRBV28 and TRBJ2-7; D could derive from TRBD1 or TRBD2 (6 bases each). The CDR3 consists of 15 residues. The V end was cut by 6 bases, the J end by 5 bases, with 20 bases between. Germline CDR1 reads MDHEN; CDR2 reads SYDVKM.

The chain combines TRBV28 with TRBJ1-3, with 7 bases matching TRBD1. The V gene's germline CDR1 is MDHEN and CDR2 SYDVKM. J gave up 4 bases and V 3 bases, and 6 bases lay outside the gene matches. This CDR3 has 15 residues. CDR3 DNA sequence: TGTGCCAGCAGTTTCGGGACAGATGGAGGAAACACCATATATTTT. Translated: CASSFGTDGGNTIYF.

The rearrangement uses TRBV4-1 and TRBJ1-3; no definite D call. Germline V gene data show CDR1 as MGHRA and CDR2 as YSYEKL. The CDR3 covers 19 residues. V was clipped by 1 base and J by 9 bases, with 28 bases between them. CDR3 sequence: CASSQGQFVGRRLGGTIYF. The CDR3 bases are TGCGCCAGCAGCCAAGGTCAATTCGTCGGCAGGCGGCTTGGTGGCACCATATATTTT.

Remarks on this clone: The sample carries other DNA sequences with the same CDR3. The chain combines TRBV6-5 with TRBJ1-3, with a weak D call TRBD1 (5 bases). CDR1 and CDR2 (germline): MNHEY, SVGAGI. Trimming pared 6 bases from V and 0 bases from J, leaving 12 bases between. CDR3 length: 15 amino acids. In nucleotides, the CDR3 is TGTGCCAGCAGCTCTCAGGGATACTCTGGAAACACCATATATTTT. Translating it yields CASSSQGYSGNTIYF.

The CDR3 loop reads CASSLPPPAETQYF. The CDR3 nucleotides read TGTGCCAGCAGCTTACCCCCTCCCGCCGAGACCCAGTACTTC. The chain carries TRBV7-8 and TRBJ2-5; no clear D gene. V was cut by 2 bases and J by 5 bases, with 12 bases left in between. Germline lookup yields CDR1 SGHVS and CDR2 FQNEAQ. The CDR3 sequence is 14 residues long. Full variable domain (rest looked up from reference TRBV7-8 and TRBJ2-5): GAGVSQSPRYKVAKRGQDVALRCDPISGHVSLFWYQQALGQGPEFLTYFQNEAQLDKSGLPSDRFFAERPEGSVSTLKIQRTQQEDSAVYLCASSLPPPAETQYFGPGTRLLVL.

The chain has TRBV19 and TRBJ1-5, with 8 nucleotides matching TRBD1. V lost 7 bases, J lost 7 bases, and 6 bases stayed unmatched. CDR3 length: 13 residues. CDR1 is LNHDA and CDR2 is SQIVND in the germline V gene (reference sequence). Written as DNA, the CDR3 is TGTGCCAGTACAGGGGGCGTTTGGCAGCCCCAGCATTTT. Its translation: CASTGGVWQPQHF.

The V and J genes are TRBV18 and TRBJ1-5; TRBD1 matches at 8 bases. Germline CDR1 is KGHSH and CDR2 is LQKENI. The CDR3 spans 14 residues. V lost 5 bases, J lost 4 bases, and 4 bases stayed unmatched. The DNA for the CDR3 is TGTGCCAGCTCAGATGGACAGGGAAATCAGCCCCAGCATTTT. Its translation: CASSDGQGNQPQHF.

V and J are TRBV5-1 and TRBJ2-1, with 10 bases identical to TRBD2. The ends lost 0 bases at V and 2 bases at J; junction bases unmatched: 2. This CDR3 is 16 amino acids long. Germline V gives CDR1 SGHRS, CDR2 YFSETQ. CDR3 bases: TGCGCCAGCAGCTTGGGTCTAGCGGGAGCCTACAATGAGCAGTTCTTC. Translating gives CASSLGLAGAYNEQFF.

The V and J genes are TRBV5-1 and TRBJ2-5, with D perhaps TRBD1 or TRBD2 (5 bases each). V dropped 4 bases and J dropped 5 bases, with 24 bases sitting between them. CDR1 is SGHRS and CDR2 is YFSETQ in the germline V gene. The CDR3 sequence is 17 residues long. CDR3 in amino acids: CASSPTPPGTTGETQYF. CDR3 DNA sequence: TGCGCCAGCAGCCCGACTCCTCCCGGGACCACGGGGGAGACCCAGTACTTC.

This clone came up once. The genes are TRBV18 and TRBJ2-2; D gene ambiguous. V lost 3 bases to trimming and J lost 1 base, with 9 bases between them. This CDR3 region has 15 residues. The V gene's germline CDR1 is KGHSH and CDR2 LQKENI. The CDR3 is CASSPDLKNTGELFF. CDR3 sequence (DNA): TGTGCCAGCTCACCCGACCTTAAGAACACCGGGGAGCTGTTTTTT.

About this clone itself: One end of the junction is discordant with germline, which a read error may explain. The chain links TRBV28 to TRBJ1-3; no definite D call. This CDR3 is 13 amino acids long. The germline V gene encodes CDR1 MDHEN and CDR2 SYDVKM. The CDR3 bases are TGTGCCAGCAGTTTGGCATCTGGTAACACCATATATTTT. Residues: CASSLASGNTIYF.

This sequence joins TRBV19 and TRBJ1-1; no definite D call. The germline V gene encodes CDR1 LNHDA and CDR2 SQIVND (reference sequence). The CDR3 contains 16 residues. Between the trimmed V and J ends, which lost 7 bases and 3 bases, there was a span of 21 bases. The CDR3 region has the DNA TGTGCCAGTAAGTTTGCGGGGTTAGTTGGCGACACTGAAGCTTTCTTT. This codes for CASKFAGLVGDTEAFF.

On this clone: An end of the junction differs from the germline gene, which may be a read error. The chain is built from TRBV15 and TRBJ2-1, with unresolved D. The germline V gene encodes CDR1 LNHNV and CDR2 YYDKDF (reference sequence). This CDR3 comprises 15 residues. This chain's CDR3 is CATSRDIRQYTEQFF. In DNA, the CDR3 is TGTGCCACCAGCAGAGATATCCGGCAGTACACTGAGCAGTTCTTC.

This clone was observed a few times. The chain uses TRBV5-1 and TRBJ2-5; TRBD2 is a possible D gene (6 bases). Trimming pared 4 bases from V and 1 base from J, leaving 11 bases between. The CDR3 extends over 14 amino acids. Germline V gives CDR1 SGHRS, CDR2 YFSETQ. CDR3 DNA sequence: TGCGCCAGCAGCCCGGGAGCCTCCCAAGAGACCCAGTACTTC. Amino acid sequence: CASSPGASQETQYF.

This clone came up once. The J gene is TRBJ2-7, the V gene TRBV15; 11 nucleotides align to TRBD2. V gave up 5 bases and J gave up 4 bases; unmatched junction bases: 7. This CDR3 contains 15 residues. CDR1 is LNHNV and CDR2 is YYDKDF in the germline V gene (reference sequence). The CDR3 loop reads CATSAHGTSGYEQYF. CDR3 in DNA: TGTGCCACCAGCGCCCATGGGACTAGCGGATACGAGCAGTACTTC. Together with reference TRBV15 and TRBJ2-7, the CDR3 gives the full variable domain: DAMVIQNPRYQVTQFGKPVTLSCSQTLNHNVMYWYQQKSSQAPKLLFHYYDKDFNNEADTPDNFQSRRPNTSFCFLDIRSPGLGDTAMYLCATSAHGTSGYEQYFGPGTRLTVT.

The V gene is TRBV7-2, the J gene TRBJ2-1; no definite D call. Deletions cut 5 bases from V and 4 bases from J, with 6 bases between. In germline, CDR1 is SGHTA, CDR2 FQGNSA. The CDR3 contains 12 residues. The CDR3 nucleotides are TGTGCCAGCAGCGCGCGGTACAATGAGCAGTTCTTC. Protein product: CASSARYNEQFF.

V gene TRBV19 combines with J gene TRBJ1-5; maybe TRBD1 (6 bases). Trimming shortened V by 5 bases and J by 7 bases, and 18 bases separated the two germline ends. The CDR3 totals 15 residues. Germline lookup yields CDR1 LNHDA and CDR2 SQIVND (reference sequence). This CDR3 reads CASSPSERGKQPQHF. The CDR3 DNA follows: TGTGCCAGTAGTCCATCCGAGAGGGGGAAACAGCCCCAGCATTTT.